A single sample gave rise to the 14 T cell receptor beta chains below, sequenced in a study of blood T cells in healthy people across ages. Through a sample-barcoded 5' primer and a J-beta primer mix, a second PCR was run for about 6 to 12 cycles. A single record per CDR3 protein comes from TCRdb applying MiXCR to the 5' RACE reads. This table holds about 670,000 distinct CDR3 sequences, about 43% found once. The material sequenced was blood. Receptor source: an older man in good health.

This clonotype was picked up a small number of times. CDR3 DNA sequence: TGCGCCAGCAGCCAAGATCTCCAGCGGGGGGTAGAGACCCAGTACTTC. This gives the protein CASSQDLQRGVETQYF. The chain couples TRBV4-3 to TRBJ2-5, with 9 positions matching TRBD2. The germline V gene encodes CDR1 LGHNA and CDR2 YSLEER. Germline trimming cut 0 bases from V and 4 bases from J; bases unmatched to any gene: 6. The CDR3 is 16 amino acids.

The rearrangement links TRBV5-1 to TRBJ2-7; a possible D gene is TRBD2 (6 bases). The germline CDR1 and CDR2 sequences are SGHRS and YFSETQ. Trimming took off 0 bases at V and 6 bases at J, with 19 bases between the two ends. This CDR3 is built from 16 residues. The CDR3: CASSLDGGTASREQYF. The CDR3, as DNA: TGCGCCAGCAGCTTGGATGGCGGGACCGCCTCACGCGAGCAGTACTTC.

This clonotype was found a few times. Written as DNA, the CDR3 is TGTGCCAGCAGCTCCAACAGGGGACTATCTGGGGCCAACGTCCTGACTTTC. Protein product: CASSSNRGLSGANVLTF. V is TRBV7-2 and J is TRBJ2-6; D may be TRBD1 or TRBD2 (7 bases each). Germline values: CDR1 SGHTA, CDR2 FQGNSA. The CDR3 is 17 residues long. V dropped 4 bases and J dropped 1 base, with 14 bases sitting between them.

To note about this clonotype: A much larger clone is a single base away; this may be a read error. This chain connects TRBV5-1 to TRBJ2-5, with TRBD1 matching over 9 bases. Germline loops: CDR1 SGHRS, CDR2 YFSETQ. The V gene end was trimmed by 0 bases and the J gene end by 11 bases; junction bases not matched to a gene: 11. The CDR3 has 15 amino acids. The CDR3 loop reads CASSLDRGRSDEQYF. For the CDR3, the DNA is TGCGCCAGCAGCTTGGACAGGGGGCGTTCGGATGAGCAGTACTTC.

This clonotype was seen a handful of times. CDR3 amino acids: CASSITSGSTDTQYF. The DNA for the CDR3 is TGTGCCAGCAGCATAACTAGCGGGAGTACAGATACGCAGTATTTT. The genes are TRBV7-6 and TRBJ2-3, with 11 bases matching TRBD2. Germline V CDR1 and CDR2: SGHVS, FNYEAQ. Trimming took 5 bases from V and 3 from J; bases not matched to a gene: 4. The CDR3 spans 15 residues.

V gene TRBV9 combines with J gene TRBJ2-5, with D perhaps TRBD2 (7 bases). This CDR3 comprises 16 residues. Germline-derived CDR1 and CDR2 are SGDLS and YYNGEE. V was shortened by 3 bases and J by 4 bases, with 19 bases between the two germline ends. CDR3: CASSGGGRASPETQYF. CDR3 sequence (DNA): TGTGCCAGCAGCGGGGGGGGCAGGGCATCTCCAGAGACCCAGTACTTC.

The table lists this clonotype with many counts. The V gene is TRBV7-2, the J gene TRBJ2-4; no clear D. The CDR3 consists of 13 residues. Germline CDR1 and CDR2: SGHTA and FQGNSA. V dropped 5 bases and J dropped 13 bases, with 18 bases sitting between them. In nucleotides, the CDR3 is TGTGCCAGCAGCCCCCCGGGCCTATTCAAGCAGTACTTC. Its translation: CASSPPGLFKQYF.

CDR3: CSAPGTGSHTEAFF. The CDR3 nucleotides are TGCAGTGCTCCCGGGACAGGGTCTCACACTGAAGCTTTCTTT. V usage is TRBV20-1 and J usage is TRBJ1-1, with 9 bases identical to TRBD1. Germline trimming cut 5 bases from V and 3 bases from J; bases unmatched to any gene: 7. The CDR3 is made up of 14 amino acids. Germline-derived CDR1 and CDR2 are DFQATT and SNEGSKA (reference sequence).

This clonotype turned up a few times. V gene TRBV30 combines with J gene TRBJ2-2; 10 bases line up with TRBD1. CDR3 size: 12 residues. V trimming: 5 bases; J trimming: 7 bases; junction bases outside the gene matches: 1. Germline CDR1 and CDR2: GTSNPN and SVGIG (reference sequence). The CDR3 DNA follows: TGTGCCTGGGGGACAGGGGTCGGGGAGCTGTTTTTT. Translated, it gives CAWGTGVGELFF.

V gene TRBV6-5 combines with J gene TRBJ1-4; 7 positions match TRBD1. The germline gives CDR1 MNHEY, CDR2 SVGAGI. The ends lost 5 bases at V and 8 bases at J; junction bases unmatched: 11. The CDR3 extends over 15 amino acids. The DNA of the CDR3 is TGTGCCAGCAGTCCAAAGAAGACAGGGAGGGAAAAACTGTTTTTT. It is translated as CASSPKKTGREKLFF.

Details on this clonotype: A much larger clone differs by one base, so this may be a read error. The genes are TRBV20-1 and TRBJ2-7; D may be TRBD1 (6 bases). Germline loops: CDR1 DFQATT, CDR2 SNEGSKA (reference sequence). V was clipped by 4 bases and J by 5 bases, with 15 bases between them. CDR3 length: 13 residues. The CDR3 DNA is TGCAGTGCTAAGTGGGACAAGGAGGACGAGCAGTACTTC. The encoded protein is CSAKWDKEDEQYF.

This chain links TRBV12-3 or TRBV12-4 with TRBJ2-7; D gene unclear. This CDR3 is built from 15 residues. V was trimmed by 6 bases and J by 3 bases, leaving 18 bases between them. CDR3 residues: CASSRYLPGVYEQYF. The CDR3 nucleotides are TGTGCCAGCAGCCGCTACCTGCCAGGAGTCTACGAGCAGTACTTC.

J is TRBJ2-7 and V is TRBV20-1, with 8 bases identical to TRBD2. The junction had 9 bases not matched to a gene; V was cut back by 5 bases and J by 0 bases. This CDR3 contains 15 residues. Germline CDR1 DFQATT, CDR2 SNEGSKA (reference sequence). The CDR3 DNA reads as TGCAGTGCTCCGATTCTAGCGGGTTACTCCTACGAGCAGTACTTC. This sequence encodes CSAPILAGYSYEQYF.

Details on this clonotype: The junction differs from germline at one of its ends, possibly a read error. The V call is TRBV11-2, the J call TRBJ1-2; tentatively, D is TRBD1 (5 bases). The CDR3 is 13 amino acids. Germline V gene sequence: CDR1 SGHAT, CDR2 FQNNGV. In DNA, the CDR3 is TGTGCCGGCAGCTTAGGGGAGGGGTATGGCTACACCTTC. Translated, it gives CAGSLGEGYGYTF.